This T cell receptor (beta chain) was found in a study of vaccination effects on CD4 cells after COVID-19. In the study overall: The median interval between the second dose and post-vaccine sampling was 72 days.

In the case of this clone: Its antigen remains unidentified.

Findings and limits, study-wide: At late timepoints after vaccination, vaccine- and infection-induced clones shrank markedly.

Profiled with immunoSEQ multiplex PCR; TCRdb holds only in-frame clones, not every one. The table lists about 13,000 clones, around two thirds of them singletons. CDR3 length equals 14 residues. Trimming took off 7 bases at V and 1 base at J, with 12 bases between the two ends. Germline V gene lookup returns CDR1 MNHEY and CDR2 SMNVEV (reference sequence). Expansion with viral peptide pools was applied to antigen-specific CD4+ T cells by the ViraFEST assay prior to sequencing. After around ten days in culture, the CD4+ T cells were isolated. By PCR, the person was confirmed to have had SARS-CoV-2 infection between March and December 2020. Participants received two doses of either the BNT162b2 or mRNA-1273 vaccine.

The specimen was CD4+ T cells from PBMCs cultured with HCoV-NL63 spike peptides, collected after COVID-19 vaccination. J is TRBJ2-3 and V is TRBV27, with D maybe TRBD1 (5 bases). This sequence was found in a human donor who had a prior SARS-CoV-2 infection. CDR3 nucleotide sequence: TGTGCCAGCACCCCCGACAGCCGCACAGATACGCAGTATTTT. As protein: CASTPDSRTDTQYF.